A selection of T cell receptor beta chains follows, all from one sample in a study of T-cell reconstitution after alpha-beta-depleted transplantation in children. A single record per CDR3 protein comes from TCRdb applying MiXCR to the PCR reads. Here the sample spans some 490,000 distinct CDR3 sequences, approximately 13% being singletons. Source: PBMCs from the stem cell graft donor, taken from the stem cell graft. These TCRs come from a human donor who donated a stem cell graft to a child with combined immunodeficiency. Each CDR3 is given with its conserved first and last residue. D genes are given only for firm matches. Size tells how often a clone was seen (once, few, many) or the class of an expanded clone, and some rows leave it out.

d_call	v_call	j_call	clone_size	cdr3_aa	cdr3_nt
TRBD1	TRBV5-1	TRBJ1-1	few	CASSEDRVGTEAFF	TGCGCCAGCAGCGAGGACAGGGTGGGCACTGAAGCTTTCTTT
-	TRBV7-2	TRBJ2-7	few	CASSFGRDEQYF	TGTGCCAGCAGCTTTGGGCGGGACGAGCAGTACTTC
TRBD2	TRBV9	TRBJ2-5	few	CASSVILAGGQETQYF	TGTGCCAGCAGCGTAATCCTGGCGGGGGGCCAAGAGACCCAGTACTTC
TRBD2	TRBV2	TRBJ2-7	-	CASSYPGLAGADNEQYF	TGTGCCAGCAGTTATCCGGGACTAGCGGGAGCAGACAACGAGCAGTACTTC
-	TRBV24-1	TRBJ2-7	many	CATSVGYEQYF	TGTGCCACCAGCGTAGGGTACGAGCAGTACTTC
-	TRBV15	TRBJ1-2	-	CATSRDKNSLGTF	TGTGCCACCAGCAGAGATAAGAATAGTCTCGGCACCTTC
-	TRBV12-3/TRBV12-4	TRBJ2-4	many	CASSSLESIAKNIQYF	TGTGCCAGCAGCTCACTAGAATCCATAGCCAAAAACATTCAGTACTTC
-	TRBV7-6	TRBJ1-4	many	CASSFGGSTNEKLFF	TGTGCCAGCAGCTTCGGGGGCTCGACTAATGAAAAACTGTTTTTT
TRBD2	TRBV7-2	TRBJ2-1	-	CASSSSGRDYNEQFF	TGTGCCAGCAGCTCTAGCGGGAGAGACTACAATGAGCAGTTCTTC
TRBD2	TRBV7-8	TRBJ2-1	few	CASSFAFGASGSYNEQFF	TGTGCCAGCAGCTTCGCCTTTGGGGCTAGCGGGAGCTACAATGAGCAGTTCTTC
-	TRBV4-3	TRBJ2-6	-	CASSQASWYSGANVLTF	TGCGCCAGCAGCCAAGCTAGCTGGTATTCCGGGGCCAACGTCCTGACTTTC
-	TRBV9	TRBJ2-3	few	CASSRMGDTQYF	TGTGCCAGCAGTCGTATGGGGGATACGCAGTATTTT
-	TRBV28	TRBJ2-5	-	CASSATGAGQETQYF	TGTGCCAGCAGCGCCACCGGGGCTGGTCAAGAGACCCAGTACTTC
TRBD2	TRBV20-1	TRBJ2-7	few	CSATDGLAVFEEQYF	TGCAGTGCTACAGACGGACTAGCGGTGTTTGAGGAGCAGTACTTC
TRBD2	TRBV7-3	TRBJ2-3	-	CASSLTGGRAADTQYF	TGTGCCAGCAGCTTAACGGGCGGGAGGGCGGCAGATACGCAGTATTTT
TRBD1	TRBV9	TRBJ1-2	few	CASSGFRTGNYGYTF	TGTGCCAGCAGCGGGTTTCGGACAGGGAACTATGGCTACACCTTC
-	TRBV4-3	TRBJ2-6	few	CASSQTLMTVPISGANVLTF	TGCGCCAGCAGCCAAACGTTAATGACAGTTCCCATCTCTGGGGCCAACGTCCTGACTTTC
-	TRBV12-3/TRBV12-4	TRBJ1-3	many	CASSLGLPSSGNTIYF	TGTGCCAGCAGTTTGGGACTTCCTAGCTCTGGAAACACCATATATTTT
-	TRBV6-5	TRBJ1-5	-	CASSYGPGQPQHF	TGTGCCAGCAGTTATGGTCCGGGGCAGCCCCAGCATTTT
-	TRBV7-3	TRBJ2-3	few	CASSLGSKDTQYF	TGTGCCAGCAGCTTAGGGTCTAAAGATACGCAGTATTTT
TRBD1	TRBV7-9	TRBJ2-7	-	CASSRGQERYEQYF	TGTGCCAGCAGCCGAGGACAGGAACGCTACGAGCAGTACTTC
-	TRBV12-3/TRBV12-4	TRBJ1-5	many	CASSYRTNQPQHF	TGTGCCAGCAGTTACCGGACCAATCAGCCCCAGCATTTT
-	TRBV12-3/TRBV12-4	TRBJ2-2	many	CASSLWGDTGELFF	TGTGCCAGCAGTTTATGGGGTGACACCGGGGAGCTGTTTTTT
TRBD2	TRBV18	TRBJ2-1	many	CASSPLTLAAITYNEQFF	TGTGCCAGCTCACCTCTCACCCTAGCGGCAATAACCTACAATGAGCAGTTCTTC
TRBD1	TRBV6-5	TRBJ1-2	-	CASSYSKFRGGLYGYTF	TGTGCCAGCAGTTACTCGAAGTTTAGAGGGGGCCTCTATGGCTACACCTTC
-	TRBV7-2	TRBJ2-3	-	CASSSKPGRTDTQYF	TGTGCCAGCAGCTCTAAACCGGGCCGCACAGATACGCAGTATTTT
-	TRBV12-3/TRBV12-4	TRBJ2-5	many	CASSLRTRGETQYF	TGTGCCAGCAGTTTACGAACTAGAGGGGAGACCCAGTACTTC
-	TRBV7-2	TRBJ2-3	-	CASSLAGHTDTQYF	TGTGCCAGCAGCTTAGCGGGACACACAGATACGCAGTATTTT
TRBD1	TRBV15	TRBJ2-7	few	CATSRDRAGGSYEQYF	TGTGCCACCAGCAGAGATAGGGCAGGGGGATCCTACGAGCAGTACTTC
-	TRBV4-2	TRBJ2-3	-	CASGLEAGTDTQYF	TGTGCCAGCGGGTTAGAGGCGGGCACAGATACGCAGTATTTT
-	TRBV24-1	TRBJ2-1	many	CATSDDAGDGGISYNEQFF	TGTGCCACCAGTGATGATGCAGGGGACGGAGGCATTTCCTACAATGAGCAGTTCTTC
TRBD2	TRBV20-1	TRBJ2-5	few	CSAGISGRRRETQYF	TGCAGTGCTGGGATTAGCGGGAGGCGGCGAGAGACCCAGTACTTC
-	TRBV29-1	TRBJ2-5	many	CSAGPSVQETQYF	TGCAGCGCTGGCCCTTCGGTCCAAGAGACCCAGTACTTC
-	TRBV9	TRBJ2-5	few	CASGRDTKETQYF	TGTGCCAGCGGACGGGACACTAAAGAGACCCAGTACTTC
TRBD2	TRBV11-2	TRBJ2-1	many	CASSLSGGSHYNEQFF	TGTGCCAGCAGCTTATCCGGCGGGAGCCACTACAATGAGCAGTTCTTC
-	TRBV24-1	TRBJ2-5	few	CATSAVAGTQYF	TGTGCCACCAGTGCCGTCGCAGGGACCCAGTACTTC
TRBD2	TRBV4-3	TRBJ2-1	few	CASSPQAGNEQFF	TGCGCCAGCAGCCCGCAAGCGGGAAATGAGCAGTTCTTC
TRBD1	TRBV9	TRBJ2-7	many	CASSVEGALSDEQYF	TGTGCCAGCAGCGTAGAGGGGGCCTTAAGTGACGAGCAGTACTTC
TRBD1	TRBV29-1	TRBJ2-1	few	CSVEDFGSMGTGYNEQFF	TGCAGCGTTGAAGATTTTGGGTCCATGGGGACAGGATACAATGAGCAGTTCTTC
-	TRBV6-5	TRBJ2-2	-	CASSYPDNTGELFF	TGTGCCAGCAGTTACCCAGACAACACCGGGGAGCTGTTTTTT
TRBD1	TRBV19	TRBJ1-6	-	CASRISAGGDSPLHF	TGTGCCAGTAGAATTTCTGCAGGGGGCGACTCACCCCTCCACTTT
TRBD2	TRBV3-1	TRBJ2-3	-	CASSQSGGAGDTQYF	TGTGCCAGCAGCCAAAGCGGGGGGGCAGGGGATACGCAGTATTTT
-	TRBV20-1	TRBJ1-2	-	CSASQGILVGYTF	TGCAGTGCTTCACAGGGCATTTTAGTAGGCTACACCTTC
TRBD1	TRBV5-1	TRBJ2-5	-	CASSPTGLPAETQYF	TGCGCCAGCAGCCCGACAGGGTTACCCGCGGAGACCCAGTACTTC
-	TRBV7-2	TRBJ1-1	many	CASSLRTGMNTEAFF	TGTGCCAGCAGCTTAAGGACGGGCATGAACACTGAAGCTTTCTTT
-	TRBV9	TRBJ2-7	-	CASSGDPRDEQYF	TGTGCCAGCAGCGGAGACCCCAGGGACGAGCAGTACTTC
TRBD2	TRBV29-1	TRBJ2-7	-	CSVEGVLAGGTYEQYF	TGCAGCGTTGAAGGCGTCCTAGCGGGAGGAACCTACGAGCAGTACTTC
TRBD1	TRBV12-3/TRBV12-4	TRBJ1-6	-	CASSQGQGDNSPLHF	TGTGCCAGCAGCCAAGGACAGGGTGACAATTCACCCCTCCACTTT
TRBD1	TRBV12-3/TRBV12-4	TRBJ1-2	few	CASSDRGLGYTF	TGTGCCAGCAGCGACAGGGGTCTAGGCTACACCTTC
-	TRBV12-3/TRBV12-4	TRBJ2-1	many	CASSSLGLETYNEQFF	TGTGCCAGCAGTTCGTTGGGTCTCGAAACCTACAATGAGCAGTTCTTC
-	TRBV3-1	TRBJ2-7	few	CASSPQRKTYEQYF	TGTGCCAGCAGCCCACAGAGGAAGACCTACGAGCAGTACTTC
-	TRBV11-3	TRBJ2-1	-	CASSPNPGGNEQFF	TGTGCCAGCAGCCCCAATCCCGGGGGCAATGAGCAGTTCTTC